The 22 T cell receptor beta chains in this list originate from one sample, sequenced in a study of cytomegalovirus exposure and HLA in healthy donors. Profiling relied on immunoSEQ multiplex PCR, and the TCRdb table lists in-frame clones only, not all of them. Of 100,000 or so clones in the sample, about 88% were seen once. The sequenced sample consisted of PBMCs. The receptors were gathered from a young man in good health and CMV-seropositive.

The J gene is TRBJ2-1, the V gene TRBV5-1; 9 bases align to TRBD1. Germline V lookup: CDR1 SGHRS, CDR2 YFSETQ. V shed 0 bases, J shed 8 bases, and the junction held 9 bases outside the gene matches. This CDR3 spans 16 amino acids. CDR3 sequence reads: CASSLEFGTGTYEQFF. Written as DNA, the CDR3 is TGCGCCAGCAGCTTGGAGTTCGGGACAGGGACATATGAGCAGTTCTTC.

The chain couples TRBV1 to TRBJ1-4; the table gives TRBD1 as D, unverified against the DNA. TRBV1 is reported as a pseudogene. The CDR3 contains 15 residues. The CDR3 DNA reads TGCACCAGCAGCCAAAACAGGGATGCGAATGAAAAACTGTTTTTT. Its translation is CTSSQNRDANEKLFF.

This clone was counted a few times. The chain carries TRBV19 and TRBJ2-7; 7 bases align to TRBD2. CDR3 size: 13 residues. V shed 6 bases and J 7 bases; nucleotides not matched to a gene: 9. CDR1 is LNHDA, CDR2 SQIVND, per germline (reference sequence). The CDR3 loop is CASSDFGGFEQYF. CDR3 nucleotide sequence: TGTGCCAGTAGCGACTTCGGGGGGTTTGAGCAGTACTTC.

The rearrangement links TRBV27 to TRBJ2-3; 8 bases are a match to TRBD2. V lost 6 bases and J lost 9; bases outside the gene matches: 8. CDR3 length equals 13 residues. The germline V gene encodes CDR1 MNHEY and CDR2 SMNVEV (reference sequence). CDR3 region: CASRAGGGGTQYF. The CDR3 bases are TGTGCCAGCAGGGCCGGGGGGGGAGGGACGCAGTATTTT.

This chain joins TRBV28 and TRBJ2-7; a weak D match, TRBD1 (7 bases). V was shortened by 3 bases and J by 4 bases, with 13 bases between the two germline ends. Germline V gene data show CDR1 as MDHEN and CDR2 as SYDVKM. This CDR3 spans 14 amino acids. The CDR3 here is CASSFLEGAYEQYF. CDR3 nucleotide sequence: TGTGCCAGCAGTTTCTTGGAGGGGGCGTACGAGCAGTACTTC.

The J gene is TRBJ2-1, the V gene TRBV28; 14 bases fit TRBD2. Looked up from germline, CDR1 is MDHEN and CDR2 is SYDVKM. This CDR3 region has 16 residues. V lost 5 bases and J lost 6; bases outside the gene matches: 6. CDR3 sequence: CASSPEGLAGANEQFF. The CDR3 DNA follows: TGTGCCAGCAGTCCCGAGGGACTAGCGGGAGCCAATGAGCAGTTCTTC.

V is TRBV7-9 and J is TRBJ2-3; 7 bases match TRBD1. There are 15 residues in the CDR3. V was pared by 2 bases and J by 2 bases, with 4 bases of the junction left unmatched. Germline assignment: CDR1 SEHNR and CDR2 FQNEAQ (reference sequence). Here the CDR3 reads CASSLTRGLTDTQYF. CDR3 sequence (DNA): TGTGCCAGCAGCTTAACGAGGGGGCTCACAGATACGCAGTATTTT.

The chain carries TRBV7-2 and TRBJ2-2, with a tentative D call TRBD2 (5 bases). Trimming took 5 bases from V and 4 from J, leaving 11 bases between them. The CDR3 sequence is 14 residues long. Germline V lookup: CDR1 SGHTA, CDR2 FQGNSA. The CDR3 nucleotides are TGTGCCAGCAGCGTAAGCGGAATCACCGGGGAGCTGTTTTTT. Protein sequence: CASSVSGITGELFF.

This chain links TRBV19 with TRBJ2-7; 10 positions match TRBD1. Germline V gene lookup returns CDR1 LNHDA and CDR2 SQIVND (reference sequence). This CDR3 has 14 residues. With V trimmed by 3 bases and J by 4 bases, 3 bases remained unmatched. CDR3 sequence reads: CASSMTGGSYEQYF. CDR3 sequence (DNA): TGTGCCAGTAGTATGACAGGGGGCTCTTACGAGCAGTACTTC.

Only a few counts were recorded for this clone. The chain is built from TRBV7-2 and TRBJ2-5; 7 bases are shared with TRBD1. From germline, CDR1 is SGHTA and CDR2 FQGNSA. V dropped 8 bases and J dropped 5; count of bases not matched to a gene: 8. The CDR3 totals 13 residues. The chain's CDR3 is CASGQAKGETQYF. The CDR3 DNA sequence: TGTGCCAGCGGACAGGCGAAGGGGGAGACCCAGTACTTC.

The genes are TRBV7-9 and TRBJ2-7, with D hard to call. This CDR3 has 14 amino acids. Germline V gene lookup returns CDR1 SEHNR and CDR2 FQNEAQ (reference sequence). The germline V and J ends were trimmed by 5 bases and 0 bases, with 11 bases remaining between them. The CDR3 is CASSRAGNSYEQYF. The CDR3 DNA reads TGTGCCAGCAGCAGAGCAGGTAACTCCTACGAGCAGTACTTC.

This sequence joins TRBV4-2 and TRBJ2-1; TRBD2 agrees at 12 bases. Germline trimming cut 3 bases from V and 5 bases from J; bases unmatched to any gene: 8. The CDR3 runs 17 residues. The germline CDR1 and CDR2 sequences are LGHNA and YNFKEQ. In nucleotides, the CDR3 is TGTGCCAGCAGCCAGACCATTTCTAGCGGGGGGGACAATGAGCAGTTCTTC. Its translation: CASSQTISSGGDNEQFF.

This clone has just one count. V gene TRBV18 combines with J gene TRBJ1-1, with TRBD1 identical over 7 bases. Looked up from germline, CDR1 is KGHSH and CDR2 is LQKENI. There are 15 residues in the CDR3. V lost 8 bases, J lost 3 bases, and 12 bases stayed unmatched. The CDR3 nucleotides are TGTGCCAGCGCGAGGGGGCGTTATAAGGACACTGAAGCTTTCTTT. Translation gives CASARGRYKDTEAFF.

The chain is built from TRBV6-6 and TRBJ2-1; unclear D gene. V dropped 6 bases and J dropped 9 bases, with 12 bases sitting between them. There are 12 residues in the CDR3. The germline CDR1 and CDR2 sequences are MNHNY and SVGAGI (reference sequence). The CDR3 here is CASSPGGAEQFF. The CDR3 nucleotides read TGTGCCAGCAGCCCCGGCGGTGCTGAGCAGTTCTTC.

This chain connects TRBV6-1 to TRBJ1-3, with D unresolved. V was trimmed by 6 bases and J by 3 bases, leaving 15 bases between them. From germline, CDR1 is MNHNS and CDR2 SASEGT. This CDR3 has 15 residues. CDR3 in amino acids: CASSVTVFGGNTIYF. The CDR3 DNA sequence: TGTGCCAGCAGCGTAACAGTGTTCGGTGGAAACACCATATATTTT.

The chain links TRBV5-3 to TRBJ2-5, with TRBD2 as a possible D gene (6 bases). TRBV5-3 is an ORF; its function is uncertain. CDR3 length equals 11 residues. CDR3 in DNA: TGTAGGCCCGGGGGTCGGGAGACCCAGTACTTC. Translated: CRPGGRETQYF.

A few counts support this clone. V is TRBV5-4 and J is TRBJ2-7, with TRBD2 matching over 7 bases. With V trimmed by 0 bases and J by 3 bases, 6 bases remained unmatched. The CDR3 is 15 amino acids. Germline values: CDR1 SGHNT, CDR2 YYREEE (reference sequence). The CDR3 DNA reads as TGTGCCAGCAGCTTGGTCGCTAGCGGTTACTACGAGCAGTACTTC. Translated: CASSLVASGYYEQYF.

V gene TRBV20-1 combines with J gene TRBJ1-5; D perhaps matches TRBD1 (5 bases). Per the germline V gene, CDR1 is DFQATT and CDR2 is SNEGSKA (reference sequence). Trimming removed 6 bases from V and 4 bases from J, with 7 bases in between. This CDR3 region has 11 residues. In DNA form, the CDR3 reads TGCAGTGCCCGGGGGAATCAGCCCCAGCATTTT. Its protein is CSARGNQPQHF.

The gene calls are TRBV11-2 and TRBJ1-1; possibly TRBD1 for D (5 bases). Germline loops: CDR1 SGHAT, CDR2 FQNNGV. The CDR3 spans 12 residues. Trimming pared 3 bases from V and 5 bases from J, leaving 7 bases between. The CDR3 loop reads CASSLRTTEAFF. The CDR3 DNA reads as TGTGCCAGCAGCTTGCGGACAACTGAAGCTTTCTTT.

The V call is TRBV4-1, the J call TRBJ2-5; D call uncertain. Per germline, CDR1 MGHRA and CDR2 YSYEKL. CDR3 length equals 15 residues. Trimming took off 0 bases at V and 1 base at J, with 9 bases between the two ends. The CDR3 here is CASSQESSVQETQYF. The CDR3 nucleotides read TGCGCCAGCAGCCAAGAGTCTTCCGTCCAAGAGACCCAGTACTTC.

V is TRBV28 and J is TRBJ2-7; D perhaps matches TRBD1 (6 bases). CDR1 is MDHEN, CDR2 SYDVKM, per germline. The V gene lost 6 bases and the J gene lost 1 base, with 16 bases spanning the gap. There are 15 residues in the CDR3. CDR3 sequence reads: CASSLVGHQSYEQYF. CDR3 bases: TGTGCCAGCAGCTTAGTGGGACATCAGTCCTACGAGCAGTACTTC.

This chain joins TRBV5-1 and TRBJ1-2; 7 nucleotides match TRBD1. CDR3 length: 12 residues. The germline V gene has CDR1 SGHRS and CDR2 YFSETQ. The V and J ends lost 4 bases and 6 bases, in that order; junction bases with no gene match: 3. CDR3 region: CASSGGTDGYTF. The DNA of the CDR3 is TGCGCCAGCAGCGGAGGGACAGATGGCTACACCTTC.